This T cell receptor beta chain was found in a study of shared clonotypes between healthy human individuals. Germline lookup yields CDR1 SGHAT and CDR2 FQNNGV. CDR3 length: 17 amino acids. V trimming: 4 bases; J trimming: 6 bases; junction bases outside the gene matches: 9. The method was immunoSEQ multiplex PCR; TCRdb's version includes in-frame clones alone and lacks a portion of them. The data hold about 2.4 million clones, with 93% observed a single time. This chain uses TRBV11-2 with TRBJ2-2; 12 nucleotides agree with TRBD2. The sequenced sample consisted of naive CD4+ T cells from PBMCs. Subset reported: CD45RA+ positively selected. The sequence was collected from a man aged 18 to 29 in good health. Some clones in this sample may be carry-over from other donors' samples. The CDR3 loop reads CASSSSASGRVPGELFF. CDR3 nucleotides: TGTGCCAGCAGCTCCTCGGCTAGCGGGAGGGTCCCCGGGGAGCTGTTTTTT. The variable domain in full, completed from reference TRBV11-2 and TRBJ2-2, reads EAGVAQSPRYKIIEKRQSVAFWCNPISGHATLYWYQQILGQGPKLLIQFQNNGVVDDSQLPKDRFSAERLKGVDSTLKIQPAKLEDSAVYLCASSSSASGRVPGELFFGEGSRLTVL.